What follows are 16 T cell receptor beta chains derived from one specimen sequenced in a study of T cell changes during pregnancy in multiple sclerosis. The assay was immunoSEQ multiplex PCR, and TCRdb's table has in-frame clones only and misses some. This table holds about 35,000 clones, around nine tenths found once. Source: peripheral blood, taken in the third trimester of pregnancy. The receptors derive from a female donor in good health, enrolled as a control in a pregnancy study.

The rearrangement uses TRBV27 and TRBJ1-1; maybe TRBD1 (6 bases). This CDR3 spans 13 amino acids. Germline V gene data show CDR1 as MNHEY and CDR2 as SMNVEV (reference sequence). V was clipped by 9 bases and J by 5 bases, with 16 bases between them. In DNA form, the CDR3 reads TGTGCCAGTAGTACAGGGTGGATGACTGAAGCTTTCTTT. Amino acid sequence: CASSTGWMTEAFF.

This sequence joins TRBV29-1 and TRBJ2-1; D possibly corresponds to TRBD1 (6 bases). V lost 5 bases to trimming and J lost 0 bases, with 8 bases between them. In germline, CDR1 is SQVTM, CDR2 ANQGSEA. The CDR3 covers 13 residues. In DNA, the CDR3 is TGCAGCGTTCGGGACATCTCCTACAATGAGCAGTTCTTC. Encoded protein: CSVRDISYNEQFF.

The V gene is TRBV9, the J gene TRBJ2-1; no clear D gene. This CDR3 spans 12 amino acids. Trimming stripped 6 bases from V and 8 bases from J, with 12 bases between. Germline V gene data show CDR1 as SGDLS and CDR2 as YYNGEE. The CDR3 DNA sequence: TGTGCCAGCACACGAGCGTCGGATGAGCAGTTCTTC. Protein sequence: CASTRASDEQFF.

The chain combines TRBV14 with TRBJ1-1, with TRBD1 as a possible D gene (5 bases). V was pared by 0 bases and J by 0 bases, with 14 bases between. CDR3 length: 17 residues. Germline V gene lookup returns CDR1 SGHDN and CDR2 FVKESK. CDR3 amino acids: CASSQEVQGVMNTEAFF. CDR3 nucleotide sequence: TGTGCCAGCAGCCAAGAAGTCCAGGGTGTCATGAACACTGAAGCTTTCTTT.

The genes are TRBV5-4 and TRBJ2-3; 9 nucleotides agree with TRBD1. The CDR3 extends over 15 amino acids. Per germline, CDR1 SGHNT and CDR2 YYREEE (reference sequence). Germline trimming cut 0 bases from V and 2 bases from J; bases unmatched to any gene: 1. In DNA, the CDR3 is TGTGCCAGCAGCTTGGTACAGGGGGCCACAGATACGCAGTATTTT. Amino acids: CASSLVQGATDTQYF. The complete variable domain, with remaining parts taken from reference TRBV5-4 and TRBJ2-3, reads ETGVTQSPTHLIKTRGQQVTLRCSSQSGHNTVSWYQQALGQGPQFIFQYYREEENGRGNFPPRFSGLQFPNYSSELNVNALELDDSALYLCASSLVQGATDTQYFGPGTRLTVL.

Here the CDR3 DNA reads TGTGCCATCAGACCGGGACAGGGGGCTTACGAGCAGTACTTC. This translates into CAIRPGQGAYEQYF. J is TRBJ2-7 and V is TRBV10-3, with 12 positions matching TRBD1. The junction had 4 bases not matched to a gene; V was cut back by 6 bases and J by 4 bases. This CDR3 region has 14 residues. The germline V gene has CDR1 ENHRY and CDR2 SYGVKD.

The chain carries TRBV13 and TRBJ2-3; 12 bases agree with TRBD2. Losses at the gene ends were 5 bases for V and 4 bases for J; bases not matched to a gene: 10. Germline lookup yields CDR1 PRHDT and CDR2 FYEKMQ (reference sequence). This CDR3 region has 17 residues. CDR3 amino acids: CASSPHRTSGDSDTQYF. Written as DNA, the CDR3 is TGTGCCAGCAGCCCCCATAGGACTAGCGGGGATTCAGATACGCAGTATTTT.

The chain joins TRBV11-2 to TRBJ1-4; 9 bases match TRBD1. The CDR3 runs 15 residues. V lost 3 bases and J lost 8; bases outside the gene matches: 7. Germline-derived CDR1 and CDR2 are SGHAT and FQNNGV. The CDR3 region is CASSLGTGGREKLFF. The CDR3 DNA is TGTGCCAGCAGCTTGGGTACAGGGGGCCGGGAAAAACTGTTTTTT.

This chain connects TRBV19 to TRBJ2-7; the match to TRBD2 covers 10 bases. The germline CDR1 and CDR2 sequences are LNHDA and SQIVND (reference sequence). J lost 3 bases, V lost 5 bases, and 4 bases had no gene match. The length of the CDR3 is 14 residues. This CDR3 is CASSLSGGFYEQYF. DNA of the CDR3: TGTGCCAGTAGTCTTAGCGGGGGGTTCTACGAGCAGTACTTC. Complete variable domain (other parts from reference TRBV19 and TRBJ2-7): DGGITQSPKYLFRKEGQNVTLSCEQNLNHDAMYWYRQDPGQGLRLIYYSQIVNDFQKGDIAEGYSVSREKKESFPLTVTSAQKNPTAFYLCASSLSGGFYEQYFGPGTRLTVT.

The chain links TRBV29-1 to TRBJ1-4; D is uncertain. V gave up 6 bases and J gave up 2 bases, with 7 bases separating them. CDR1 and CDR2 (germline): SQVTM, ANQGSEA. This CDR3 contains 12 residues. The CDR3 sequence is CSVRGTNEKLFF. The CDR3, as DNA: TGCAGCGTCCGAGGGACTAATGAAAAACTGTTTTTT.

The sample holds a few counts of this clone. This chain links TRBV5-4 with TRBJ2-1; 9 nucleotides match TRBD2. V was clipped by 3 bases and J by 5 bases; unmatched bases: 9. From germline, CDR1 is SGHNT and CDR2 YYREEE (reference sequence). The CDR3 contains 16 residues. CDR3 nucleotides: TGTGCCAGCAGCTCCCTAGCGGGAAGGGCTAACAATGAGCAGTTCTTC. Amino acid sequence: CASSSLAGRANNEQFF.

This clone came up once. This sequence joins TRBV5-6 and TRBJ2-3; TRBD2 agrees at 8 bases. The CDR3 sequence is 16 residues long. From germline, CDR1 is SGHDT and CDR2 YYEEEE. V shed 3 bases and J 9 bases; nucleotides not matched to a gene: 15. As DNA, the CDR3 is TGTGCCAGCAGCTCGTGGGGACTAGTGGGCTTAAACACGCAGTATTTT. This codes for CASSSWGLVGLNTQYF.

The chain carries TRBV19 and TRBJ1-1; D gene ambiguous. CDR1 is LNHDA and CDR2 is SQIVND in the germline V gene (reference sequence). The V and J ends lost 2 bases and 3 bases respectively, with 7 bases between them. This CDR3 region has 13 residues. As DNA, the CDR3 is TGTGCCAGTAGTATATATTCGGACACTGAAGCTTTCTTT. It is translated as CASSIYSDTEAFF. Looking up the rest from reference TRBV19 and TRBJ1-1 gives the full variable domain: DGGITQSPKYLFRKEGQNVTLSCEQNLNHDAMYWYRQDPGQGLRLIYYSQIVNDFQKGDIAEGYSVSREKKESFPLTVTSAQKNPTAFYLCASSIYSDTEAFFGQGTRLTVV.

V usage is TRBV13 and J usage is TRBJ2-1, with TRBD2 identical over 10 bases. The germline CDR1 and CDR2 sequences are PRHDT and FYEKMQ (reference sequence). This CDR3 is built from 16 residues. J lost 6 bases, V lost 4 bases, and 9 bases had no gene match. In DNA, the CDR3 is TGTGCCAGCAGCTCCGGTCTTAGCGGGAGGTTCAATGAGCAGTTCTTC. This gives the protein CASSSGLSGRFNEQFF.

The V and J genes are TRBV5-6 and TRBJ2-5, with TRBD2 identical over 15 bases. Germline trimming cut 3 bases from V and 2 bases from J; bases unmatched to any gene: 5. This CDR3 spans 17 amino acids. Germline-derived CDR1 and CDR2 are SGHDT and YYEEEE. The CDR3 coding sequence is TGTGCCAGCAGCTCGACTGGACTAGCGGGGGGGCAAGAGACCCAGTACTTC. It yields the protein CASSSTGLAGGQETQYF.

This chain links TRBV13 with TRBJ1-5; the match to TRBD1 covers 7 bases. Germline CDR1 is PRHDT and CDR2 is FYEKMQ (reference sequence). This CDR3 has 16 amino acids. The trim removed 5 bases at V and 6 bases at J, leaving 13 bases unmatched. DNA for the CDR3: TGTGCCAGCAGCACTTCCGAGACAGGGAATGGTCAGCCCCAGCATTTT. Encoded protein: CASSTSETGNGQPQHF.